A single sample is the source of the 11 T cell receptor beta chains below, sequenced in a study of T cell repertoires in cytomegalovirus infection. TCRdb itself ran the reads through MiXCR, one entry per CDR3 protein. The table lists about 890,000 distinct CDR3 sequences, less than 40% of them singletons, with over 12% in the top ten. These TCRs' antigens remain unknown. The specimen was cultured CD8+ T cells from PBMCs, collected from culture after CMV antigen stimulation. The receptor source for this set is a human donor in good health (CMV status not recorded). Some clones in this sample may be carry-over from other donors' samples.

The V gene is TRBV3-1, the J gene TRBJ1-4, with D possibly TRBD1 on 5 matching bases. The CDR3 length is 20 residues. Germline V gives CDR1 LGHDT, CDR2 YNNKEL (reference sequence). Between the trimmed V and J ends, which lost 0 bases and 8 bases, there was a span of 28 bases. For the CDR3, the DNA is TGTGCCAGCAGCCAAGATAAGGCTTTGAGACAGTCCCTCGATCAGGAAAAACTGTTTTTT. This sequence encodes CASSQDKALRQSLDQEKLFF.

The chain couples TRBV5-4 to TRBJ2-5; TRBD2 agrees at 9 bases. The CDR3 is 14 residues long. The V gene end was trimmed by 9 bases and the J gene end by 3 bases; junction bases not matched to a gene: 9. From germline, CDR1 is SGHNT and CDR2 YYREEE (reference sequence). The CDR3 nucleotides read TGTGCCACCTCAGGGACTAGCTTGAAAGAGACCCAGTACTTC. It codes for CATSGTSLKETQYF. The complete variable domain, with remaining parts taken from reference TRBV5-4 and TRBJ2-5, reads ETGVTQSPTHLIKTRGQQVTLRCSSQSGHNTVSWYQQALGQGPQFIFQYYREEENGRGNFPPRFSGLQFPNYSSELNVNALELDDSALYLCATSGTSLKETQYFGPGTRLLVL.

This clonotype has a handful of counts. The DNA of the CDR3 is TGTGCCAGCACCAATAGTGAGGATGGCTACACCTTC. Protein product: CASTNSEDGYTF. This chain uses TRBV6-2 or TRBV6-3 with TRBJ1-2; no clear D. Trimming removed 7 bases from V and 6 bases from J, with 12 bases in between. The CDR3 contains 12 residues. Germline CDR1 and CDR2: MNHEY and SVGEGT.

This clonotype was observed a few times. J is TRBJ1-2 and V is TRBV7-9; D unclear. V lost 7 bases and J 4 bases, leaving 16 bases between the germline ends. This CDR3 contains 14 residues. Germline assignment: CDR1 SEHNR and CDR2 FQNEAQ (reference sequence). The CDR3 nucleotides read TGTGCCAGCAAGGGATCCGAACTATTCTATGGCTACACCTTC. Translating gives CASKGSELFYGYTF.

This clonotype was seen only a few times. This chain links TRBV2 with TRBJ2-7; D is unclear. The CDR3 is 12 residues long. Germline V gene lookup returns CDR1 SNHLY and CDR2 FYNNEI. The V end lost 4 bases, the J end lost 3 bases, and 7 bases lay between the germline ends. CDR3 residues: CASSGRYYEQYV. The DNA of the CDR3 is TGTGCCAGCAGTGGCCGCTACTACGAGCAGTACGTC.

This clonotype occurred a few times. V gene TRBV27 combines with J gene TRBJ1-2, with D possibly matching TRBD1 (6 bases). Germline V gene lookup returns CDR1 MNHEY and CDR2 SMNVEV (reference sequence). V shed 4 bases and J shed 4 bases, with 19 bases lying between them. There are 16 residues in the CDR3. The CDR3 DNA reads TGTGCCAGCAGTTCTTCTGGGAGGGGGGACTTCTATGGCTACACCTTC. This sequence encodes CASSSSGRGDFYGYTF.

The V gene is TRBV6-6, the J gene TRBJ2-1; 13 nucleotides match TRBD2. With 0 bases clipped from V and 0 bases from J, the junction kept 8 bases outside the gene matches. Looked up from germline, CDR1 is MNHNY and CDR2 is SVGAGI (reference sequence). The CDR3 loop spans 20 amino acids. As DNA, the CDR3 is TGTGCCAGCAGTTACTCAAGTGGACTAGCGGGGGTTAGCTCCTACAATGAGCAGTTCTTC. Translation: CASSYSSGLAGVSSYNEQFF.

Worth noting for this clonotype: This may be a read error, as it is one base from a much larger clone. V gene TRBV7-2 combines with J gene TRBJ1-6; the D gene is possibly TRBD1 (5 bases). This CDR3 has 15 amino acids. Germline CDR1 and CDR2: SGHTA and FQGNSA. V lost 1 base and J lost 9, with 13 bases in between. The CDR3 here is CASSLVQVSGSPLHF. CDR3 sequence (DNA): TGTGCCAGCAGCTTAGTACAGGTATCAGGTTCACCCCTCCACTTT.

A few counts support this clonotype. This chain links TRBV6-1 with TRBJ2-1; D may correspond to TRBD1 or TRBD2 (5 bases each). With 3 bases removed from V and 7 bases from J, the gap between germline ends came to 16 bases. Germline V gene data show CDR1 as MNHNS and CDR2 as SASEGT. There are 15 residues in the CDR3. The CDR3 nucleotides read TGTGCCAGCAGTGATGGGGACGGGGCTGGGAATGAGCAGTTCTTC. It yields the protein CASSDGDGAGNEQFF.

V and J are TRBV6-5 and TRBJ1-5; D is unresolved. Trimming removed 0 bases from V and 3 bases from J, with 12 bases in between. Germline V gene lookup returns CDR1 MNHEY and CDR2 SVGAGI. The CDR3 totals 16 residues. The CDR3 DNA is TGTGCCAGCAGTTACTCGGCGCCCGTATTCAATCAGCCCCAGCATTTT. Translated, it gives CASSYSAPVFNQPQHF.

The chain combines TRBV20-1 with TRBJ2-3; D may match TRBD1 or TRBD2 (6 bases each). The germline CDR1 and CDR2 sequences are DFQATT and SNEGSKA (reference sequence). The CDR3 has 15 residues. The V end was cut by 2 bases, the J end by 1 base, with 13 bases between. This chain's CDR3 is CSARLSRGRTDTQYF. The CDR3 DNA is TGCAGTGCTAGACTCTCCCGGGGGCGCACAGATACGCAGTATTTT.